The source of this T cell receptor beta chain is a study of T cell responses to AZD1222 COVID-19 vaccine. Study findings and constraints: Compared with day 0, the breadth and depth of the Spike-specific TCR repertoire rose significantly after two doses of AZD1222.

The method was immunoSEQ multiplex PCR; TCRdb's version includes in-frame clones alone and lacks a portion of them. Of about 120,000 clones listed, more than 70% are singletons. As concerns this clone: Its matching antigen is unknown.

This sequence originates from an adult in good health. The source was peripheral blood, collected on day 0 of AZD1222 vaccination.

The CDR3 protein is CASSPLLAGDGETQYF. In nucleotides, the CDR3 is TGCGCCAGCAGCCCACTATTAGCGGGAGACGGGGAGACCCAGTACTTC. V is TRBV5-1 and J is TRBJ2-5, with TRBD2 identical over 9 bases. Germline CDR1 is SGHRS and CDR2 is YFSETQ. V trimming: 4 bases; J trimming: 5 bases; junction bases outside the gene matches: 12. This CDR3 has 16 amino acids.